This TCR beta chain was sequenced for a study of pediatric ulcerative colitis. Assay used: immunoSEQ multiplex PCR; TCRdb lists only in-frame clones, some missing. The table includes roughly 45,000 clones, around 76% detected once. During colonoscopy, one to two rectal pinch biopsies were collected. The length of the CDR3 is 13 residues. Trimming removed 3 bases from V and 6 bases from J; junction bases left unmatched: 4. The germline gives CDR1 LNHDA, CDR2 SQIVND (reference sequence). The receptor's source is a girl under 18 with moderate ulcerative colitis. The chain carries TRBV19 and TRBJ1-2; 7 bases agree with TRBD1. The sequencing input was gut tissue. This chain's CDR3 is CASSMVGQDGYTF. CDR3 sequence (DNA): TGTGCCAGTAGTATGGTAGGACAGGATGGCTACACCTTC. The full variable domain, rest sourced from reference TRBV19 and TRBJ1-2, is DGGITQSPKYLFRKEGQNVTLSCEQNLNHDAMYWYRQDPGQGLRLIYYSQIVNDFQKGDIAEGYSVSREKKESFPLTVTSAQKNPTAFYLCASSMVGQDGYTFGSGTRLTVV.